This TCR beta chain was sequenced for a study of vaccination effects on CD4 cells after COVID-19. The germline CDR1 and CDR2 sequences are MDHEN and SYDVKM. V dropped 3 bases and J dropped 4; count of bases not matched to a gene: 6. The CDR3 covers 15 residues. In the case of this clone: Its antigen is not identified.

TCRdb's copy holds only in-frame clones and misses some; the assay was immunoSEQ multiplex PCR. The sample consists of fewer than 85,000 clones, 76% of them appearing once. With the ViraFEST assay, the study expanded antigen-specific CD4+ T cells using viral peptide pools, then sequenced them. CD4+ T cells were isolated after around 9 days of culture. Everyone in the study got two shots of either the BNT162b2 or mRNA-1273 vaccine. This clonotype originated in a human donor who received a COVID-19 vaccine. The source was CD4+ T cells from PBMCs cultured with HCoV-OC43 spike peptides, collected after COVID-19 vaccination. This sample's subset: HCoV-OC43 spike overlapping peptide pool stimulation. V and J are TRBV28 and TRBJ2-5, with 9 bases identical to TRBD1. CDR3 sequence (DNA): TGTGCCAGCAGTTTGACAGGGGGGATTTCAGAGACCCAGTACTTC. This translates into CASSLTGGISETQYF. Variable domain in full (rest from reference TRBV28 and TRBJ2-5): DVKVTQSSRYLVKRTGEKVFLECVQDMDHENMFWYRQDPGLGLRLIYFSYDVKMKEKGDIPEGYSVSREKKERFSLILESASTNQTSMYLCASSLTGGISETQYFGPGTRLLVL.